The 5 T cell receptor beta chains below come from one sample, sequenced in a study of cytomegalovirus exposure and HLA in healthy donors. The PCR ran on 60 Vbeta and 13 Jbeta primers. Sequencing was performed with immunoSEQ multiplex PCR; in TCRdb, only in-frame clones are kept and a portion is missing. The sample shows about 130,000 clones, approximately 80% of them seen only once. The sample was PBMCs. These receptors were obtained from a middle-aged woman in good health and CMV-seronegative.

The gene calls are TRBV27 and TRBJ2-3, with D possibly being TRBD2 (7 bases). Germline V gene lookup returns CDR1 MNHEY and CDR2 SMNVEV (reference sequence). The CDR3 has 13 residues. V was trimmed by 3 bases and J by 11 bases, leaving 15 bases between them. The CDR3 sequence: CASSLLGGAEQYF. The CDR3, as DNA: TGTGCCAGCAGTTTGTTAGGGGGGGCGGAGCAGTATTTT.

This clone showed up just once. This chain links TRBV5-6 with TRBJ1-2; D is unclear. This CDR3 has 13 amino acids. Germline values: CDR1 SGHDT, CDR2 YYEEEE. Trimming took off 4 bases at V and 6 bases at J, with 13 bases between the two ends. CDR3: CASSLGEAHGYTF. The DNA for the CDR3 is TGTGCCAGCAGCCTCGGCGAGGCCCATGGCTACACCTTC.

The chain links TRBV9 to TRBJ2-3; 7 bases fit TRBD1. Per the germline V gene, CDR1 is SGDLS and CDR2 is YYNGEE. The CDR3 contains 15 residues. J lost 2 bases, V lost 4 bases, and 7 bases had no gene match. CDR3 DNA: TGTGCCAGCAGCTCGGGACAGCTACTCACAGATACGCAGTATTTT. It is translated as CASSSGQLLTDTQYF.

The table lists this clone with a few counts. The chain uses TRBV25-1 and TRBJ2-5; the match to TRBD2 covers 8 bases. This CDR3 is built from 17 residues. The germline V gene encodes CDR1 MGHDK and CDR2 SYGVNS. V trimming: 0 bases; J trimming: 1 base; junction bases outside the gene matches: 7. Here the CDR3 reads CASSEYSLAGSQETQYF. The DNA of the CDR3 is TGTGCCAGCAGTGAATATAGCCTAGCGGGCTCCCAAGAGACCCAGTACTTC.

The chain combines TRBV15 with TRBJ1-2, with D perhaps matching TRBD1 (5 bases). From germline, CDR1 is LNHNV and CDR2 YYDKDF (reference sequence). Trimming took 3 bases from V and 6 from J, leaving 11 bases between them. CDR3 length equals 13 residues. CDR3 residues: CATSSSGLDGYTF. CDR3 in DNA: TGTGCCACCAGCAGCTCAGGGTTGGATGGCTACACCTTC.